This T cell receptor (beta chain) emerged from a study of radiotherapy plus CTLA-4 blockade in lung cancer (dated by TCRdb to 2016 to 2018). About the full investigation: Objective responses occurred in roughly a sixth of enrolled patients, and less than 35% achieved disease control.

Trimming removed 3 bases from V and 6 bases from J; the gene matches leave 5 bases unexplained. Reading the germline V gene gives CDR1 MGHRA and CDR2 YSYEKL. Including the terminal cysteine and phenylalanine, the CDR3 comprises 15 residues. The retained sequence is limited to the CDR3, 45 bases, with the frame set at the first base. The study at large found these results: After treatment with radiotherapy and ipilimumab, TCR clones that originated in tumors expanded in peripheral blood. The strongest predictors of response were reported to be early dynamic shifts in blood T cell clones along with a rise in serum interferon-beta following radiation.

With respect to this clone: Its specific antigen is unknown. No quality values exist for individual bases; no much larger clone is one base distant.

Receptor libraries were prepared by the immunoSEQ multiplex PCR assay. Entries here come from immuneACCESS through TCRdb and include only in-frame sequences with V and J called. Some clones fail to appear in such tables; in the studies checked, an unresolved V gene covers under half of the shortfall, and the cause of the remainder is unknown. The sample data list roughly 90,000 clones, and over 70% of these were observed just once. The biggest ten clones account for 3% to 4.5% of the sample. Focal radiation therapy combined with CTLA-4 blockade (ipilimumab) was tested in patients with chemo-refractory metastatic non-small-cell lung cancer.

This clonotype originated in a human donor with non-small cell lung cancer who had a partial response to radiotherapy plus ipilimumab. Some clones in this sample may be carry-over from other donors' samples. Here the chain combines TRBV4-1 and TRBJ2-1, with 10 bases matching TRBD1. Source: peripheral blood, taken from a patient treated with radiotherapy plus ipilimumab. The sequence in DNA is TGCGCCAGCAGCCACATCAGGACAGGGGGCAATGAGCAGTTCTTC. Translation gives CASSHIRTGGNEQFF.